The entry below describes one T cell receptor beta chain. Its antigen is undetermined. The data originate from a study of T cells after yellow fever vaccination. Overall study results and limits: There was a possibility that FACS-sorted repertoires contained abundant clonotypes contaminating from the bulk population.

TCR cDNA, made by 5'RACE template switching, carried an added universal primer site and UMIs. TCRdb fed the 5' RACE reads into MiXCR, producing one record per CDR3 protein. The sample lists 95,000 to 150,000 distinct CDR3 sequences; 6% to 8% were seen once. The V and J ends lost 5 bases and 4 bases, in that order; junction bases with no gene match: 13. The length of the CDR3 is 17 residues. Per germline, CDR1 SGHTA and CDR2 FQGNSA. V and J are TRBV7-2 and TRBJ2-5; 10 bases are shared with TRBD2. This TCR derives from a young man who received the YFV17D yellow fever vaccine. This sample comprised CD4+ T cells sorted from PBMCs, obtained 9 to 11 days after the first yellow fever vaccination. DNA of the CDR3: TGTGCCAGCAGCCCAAACTTTAGCGGGGGGTTACGAGAGACCCAGTACTTC. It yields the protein CASSPNFSGGLRETQYF.